The entry below describes one TCR beta chain. Its specificity is unknown. The germline gives CDR1 SGHAT, CDR2 FQNNGV. With 6 bases removed from V and 11 bases from J, the gap between germline ends came to 13 bases. This CDR3 spans 11 amino acids. The data belong to a study of CD8 T cells in ankylosing spondylitis. Points from the study as a whole: Ankylosing spondylitis blood appeared to be characterized by a TCR beta motif of fewer than ten highly homologous variants. Certain motif variants had earlier been reported in reactive arthritis synovial fluid and blood. Matched synovial fluid from ankylosing spondylitis patients was reported to be enriched for disease-linked clones.

By quantitative 5'-RACE with molecular barcodes, the TCR beta libraries were made. TCRdb recomputed calls from the 5' RACE reads with MiXCR, one row per CDR3 protein. The top ten clones hold over 7% of a sample with 150,000 to 200,000 distinct CDR3 sequences, around 16% of them seen once. This clonotype was obtained from a male donor with ankylosing spondylitis or in good health (not recorded which). The specimen sequenced was blood, either unsorted or a sorted T cell fraction (not recorded which). V usage is TRBV11-2 and J usage is TRBJ1-1; TRBD1 might be the D (6 bases). The CDR3 sequence is CASRTGYSAFF. DNA of the CDR3: TGTGCCAGCAGAACAGGGTACTCGGCTTTCTTT. Variable domain in full (rest from reference TRBV11-2 and TRBJ1-1): EAGVAQSPRYKIIEKRQSVAFWCNPISGHATLYWYQQILGQGPKLLIQFQNNGVVDDSQLPKDRFSAERLKGVDSTLKIQPAKLEDSAVYLCASRTGYSAFFGQGTRLTVV.